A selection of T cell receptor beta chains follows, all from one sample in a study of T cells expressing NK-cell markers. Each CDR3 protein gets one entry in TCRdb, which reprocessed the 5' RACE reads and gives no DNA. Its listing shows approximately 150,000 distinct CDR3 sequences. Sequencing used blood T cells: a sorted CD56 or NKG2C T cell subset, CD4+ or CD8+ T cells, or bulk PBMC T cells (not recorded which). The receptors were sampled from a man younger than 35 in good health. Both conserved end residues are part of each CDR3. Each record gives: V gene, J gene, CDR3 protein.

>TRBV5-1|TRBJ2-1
CASSPHSENEQFF
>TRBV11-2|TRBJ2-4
CASTLNLGQNIQYF
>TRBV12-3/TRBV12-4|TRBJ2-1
CAAGGGGIKPGLASYNEQFF
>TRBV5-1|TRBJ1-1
CASSLAAGATTMNTEAFF
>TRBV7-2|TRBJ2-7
CASSSIRNEQYF
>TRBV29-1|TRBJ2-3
CSEKGGASTDTQYF
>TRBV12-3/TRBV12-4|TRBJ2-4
CASSLNDIQYF
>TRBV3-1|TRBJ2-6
CASSQVGSGQVGANVLTF
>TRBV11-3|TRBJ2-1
CASSPPGTGSRNEQFF
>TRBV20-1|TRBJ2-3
CSARGPHVYPDTQYF
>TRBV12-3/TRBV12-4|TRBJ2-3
CASSLLDRGDRPDTQYF
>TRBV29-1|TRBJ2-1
CSVEAVGVYFISRNEQFF
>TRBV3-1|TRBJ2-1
CASSQEGGQFF
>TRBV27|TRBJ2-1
CASTSEVSSYNEQFF
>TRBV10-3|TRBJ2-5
CAISARDQNEETQYF
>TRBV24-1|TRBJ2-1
CATSDHATGTSGRYNEQFF
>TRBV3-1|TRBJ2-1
CASSPDLADAYNEQFF
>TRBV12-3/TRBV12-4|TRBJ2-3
CASSETLRRADTQYF
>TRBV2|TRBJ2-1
CASSEGLNYNEQFF
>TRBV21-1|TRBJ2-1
CASSKGCQVPGLAGADEQFF
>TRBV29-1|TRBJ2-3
CSVEHVLIADTQYF
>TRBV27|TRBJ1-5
CASSFEAGSNQPQHF
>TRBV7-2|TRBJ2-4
CASSLASRLSQIAKNIQYF
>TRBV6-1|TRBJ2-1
CASKEGASGFNEQFF
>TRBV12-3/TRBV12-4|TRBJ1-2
CASSSSPGGRNYGYTF
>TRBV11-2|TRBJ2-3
CASSRNWGDTQYF
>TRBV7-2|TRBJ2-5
CASSVRDGGQETQYF